The 24 T cell receptor beta chains below all came from one sample that was sequenced in a study of cytomegalovirus exposure and HLA in healthy donors. The PCR employed 60 Vbeta primers together with 13 Jbeta primers. This table comes from immunoSEQ multiplex PCR, and its TCRdb copy is limited to in-frame clones, with some not included. The table shows 90,000 to 120,000 clones, with approximately 73% occurring only once. The sample taken for sequencing was PBMCs. The receptors originated from a man aged 25-40 years in good health and CMV-seronegative.

The chain recombines TRBV19 with TRBJ2-2; no definite D call. Per germline, CDR1 LNHDA and CDR2 SQIVND (reference sequence). This CDR3 comprises 13 residues. Trimming removed 9 bases from V and 7 bases from J, with 15 bases in between. DNA for the CDR3: TGTGCCAGCGCATGGGCTCGTGGCGGGGAGCTGTTTTTT. Translating gives CASAWARGGELFF.

V and J are TRBV11-3 and TRBJ2-3, with D perhaps matching TRBD1 (6 bases). Germline V CDR1 and CDR2: SGHNT, YENEEA. The ends were cut back, 3 bases at V and 6 bases at J, with 16 bases in the middle. This CDR3 spans 15 amino acids. Written as DNA, the CDR3 is TGTGCCAGCAGCTTGGGGCAGCTGCAGGGGGATACGCAGTATTTT. Translating gives CASSLGQLQGDTQYF.

The CDR3 here is CASSFTGTGRETQYF. In DNA, the CDR3 is TGTGCCAGCAGCTTCACTGGGACAGGGCGGGAGACCCAGTACTTC. The chain carries TRBV7-6 and TRBJ2-5; TRBD1 matches at 9 bases. CDR3 length: 15 amino acids. The V gene's germline CDR1 is SGHVS and CDR2 FNYEAQ. Trimming at V came to 3 bases and at J to 5 bases, leaving 7 bases not matched to a gene.

CDR3 coding DNA: TGTGCCAGCAGAGGAACAGGGGGCGCCTATGGCTACACCTTC. Protein: CASRGTGGAYGYTF. This chain uses TRBV28 with TRBJ1-2; 9 nucleotides line up with TRBD1. Germline CDR1 reads MDHEN; CDR2 reads SYDVKM. The CDR3 extends over 14 amino acids. J gave up 4 bases and V 6 bases, and 6 bases lay outside the gene matches.

V is TRBV5-1 and J is TRBJ2-3, with 7 bases that match TRBD2. Germline V lookup: CDR1 SGHRS, CDR2 YFSETQ. Trimming at V came to 0 bases and at J to 4 bases, leaving 17 bases not matched to a gene. This CDR3 spans 19 amino acids. The CDR3 DNA follows: TGCGCCAGCAGCTTGGGGTTAGCCCGTCTCGCGGGAGCTGCAGATACGCAGTATTTT. Translated: CASSLGLARLAGAADTQYF.

The rearrangement joins TRBV5-1 to TRBJ2-7; 10 bases match TRBD1. The CDR3 covers 15 residues. CDR1 and CDR2 (germline): SGHRS, YFSETQ. V lost 5 bases and J lost 2; bases outside the gene matches: 7. The CDR3 DNA sequence: TGCGCCAGCAGTTCCGGGACAGGGGTTACCTACGAGCAGTACTTC. The encoded protein is CASSSGTGVTYEQYF.

The CDR3 loop reads CASAGANQPQHF. CDR3 nucleotides: TGTGCCAGCGCAGGGGCGAATCAGCCCCAGCATTTT. The chain uses TRBV2 and TRBJ1-5, with D perhaps TRBD1 (6 bases). CDR3 length equals 12 residues. Trimming removed 8 bases at V and 4 bases at J, with 9 bases between. In germline, CDR1 is SNHLY, CDR2 FYNNEI. Complete variable domain (other parts from reference TRBV2 and TRBJ1-5): EPEVTQTPSHQVTQMGQEVILRCVPISNHLYFYWYRQILGQKVEFLVSFYNNEISEKSEIFDDQFSVERPDGSNFTLKIRSTKLEDSAMYFCASAGANQPQHFGDGTRLSIL.

This clone was seen only a few times. The rearrangement uses TRBV7-8 and TRBJ2-7; 7 bases fit TRBD1. The ends lost 1 base at V and 2 bases at J; junction bases unmatched: 2. The CDR3 has 14 residues. From germline, CDR1 is SGHVS and CDR2 FQNEAQ. The CDR3 DNA reads as TGTGCCAGCAGCTTAGATAGGGGGCCCTACGAGCAGTACTTC. It yields the protein CASSLDRGPYEQYF.

This clone was recorded once. J is TRBJ2-7 and V is TRBV27; 16 nucleotides line up with TRBD2. CDR3 size: 16 residues. J lost 4 bases, V lost 5 bases, and 5 bases had no gene match. Germline V gene sequence: CDR1 MNHEY, CDR2 SMNVEV (reference sequence). The CDR3 region has the DNA TGTGCCAGCAGTCTGGGACTAGCGGGAGGGCCGTACGAGCAGTACTTC. Its translation: CASSLGLAGGPYEQYF.

This chain connects TRBV5-1 to TRBJ2-1, with TRBD2 matching 10 bases. V dropped 1 base and J dropped 8; count of bases not matched to a gene: 9. In germline, CDR1 is SGHRS, CDR2 YFSETQ. The CDR3 is 16 residues long. The CDR3 sequence: CASSLSVASGRDEQFF. The DNA of the CDR3 is TGCGCCAGCAGCTTGAGCGTGGCTAGCGGGAGAGATGAGCAGTTCTTC.

J is TRBJ1-6 and V is TRBV7-8, with a weak D call TRBD1 (5 bases). CDR3 length equals 15 residues. With 5 bases removed from V and 3 bases from J, the gap between germline ends came to 11 bases. Germline V lookup: CDR1 SGHVS, CDR2 FQNEAQ. CDR3 sequence reads: CASSPGQGYNSPLHF. The CDR3 nucleotides are TGTGCCAGCAGCCCAGGACAAGGCTATAATTCACCCCTCCACTTT.

For this clone: One end of the junction does not line up with germline, which may come from a read error. The chain joins TRBV10-3 to TRBJ1-5; possible D gene TRBD1, 5 bases. The CDR3 covers 15 residues. The germline CDR1 and CDR2 sequences are ENHRY and SYGVKD. CDR3: CASSSLTADNQPQHF. Written as DNA, the CDR3 is TGTGCCAGCAGTTCCTTGACAGCTGACAATCAGCCCCAGCATTTT.

In nucleotides, the CDR3 is TGTGCCAGCAGTGATCACTCAGCGGGAGGGGAAACCTACGAGCAGTACTTC. Its protein is CASSDHSAGGETYEQYF. J is TRBJ2-7 and V is TRBV6-4; 10 nucleotides agree with TRBD2. The germline CDR1 and CDR2 sequences are MRHNA and SNTAGT. V was clipped by 3 bases and J by 2 bases; unmatched bases: 10. This CDR3 region has 17 residues.

This chain links TRBV10-3 with TRBJ1-1; D might be TRBD1 (6 bases). Germline V gives CDR1 ENHRY, CDR2 SYGVKD. The V end was cut by 8 bases, the J end by 5 bases, with 15 bases between. The CDR3 is 13 residues long. CDR3 DNA sequence: TGTGCCATCTCCGGGACACCATGGACTGAAGCTTTCTTT. It translates to CAISGTPWTEAFF.

This clone came up once. Written as DNA, the CDR3 is TGTGCCAGTAGTGGGACAGGTCCCTCTTCTAACTATGGCTACACCTTC. It yields the protein CASSGTGPSSNYGYTF. The chain couples TRBV19 to TRBJ1-2, with 8 positions matching TRBD1. Germline lookup yields CDR1 LNHDA and CDR2 SQIVND (reference sequence). There are 16 residues in the CDR3. The V gene end was trimmed by 5 bases and the J gene end by 0 bases; junction bases not matched to a gene: 8.

This chain joins TRBV5-6 and TRBJ1-6; perhaps TRBD1 as D (6 bases). The CDR3 has 16 amino acids. Germline CDR1 is SGHDT and CDR2 is YYEEEE. V was clipped by 2 bases and J by 7 bases, with 16 bases between them. Here the CDR3 DNA reads TGTGCCAGCAGCTTCGTCCCCAAGGGGGGGAATTCACCCCTCCACTTT. This sequence encodes CASSFVPKGGNSPLHF.

The V and J genes are TRBV9 and TRBJ1-5; D perhaps matches TRBD1 (5 bases). The CDR3 runs to 15 residues. Trimming removed 0 bases at V and 2 bases at J, with 9 bases between. CDR1 is SGDLS, CDR2 YYNGEE, per germline. This CDR3 reads CASSVGGSGNQPQHF. The CDR3 nucleotides are TGTGCCAGCAGCGTAGGGGGCAGTGGCAATCAGCCCCAGCATTTT.

This clone has only a few counts. In DNA form, the CDR3 reads TGTGCCAGCAGACAGGGACTAGCCAATGAGCAGTTCTTC. Translated: CASRQGLANEQFF. The chain combines TRBV2 with TRBJ2-1, with TRBD2 matching 9 bases. The CDR3 length is 13 residues. V shed 6 bases and J 6 bases; nucleotides not matched to a gene: 3. Germline V CDR1 and CDR2: SNHLY, FYNNEI.

The chain uses TRBV5-4 and TRBJ2-2, with 7 bases matching TRBD1. The CDR3 loop spans 15 amino acids. CDR1 SGHNT and CDR2 YYREEE come from the germline V gene (reference sequence). The V segment lost 1 base and the J segment 3 bases; nucleotides outside the gene matches: 3. The CDR3 here is CASSLRQGDTGELFF. The CDR3 bases are TGTGCCAGCAGCTTGAGACAGGGAGACACCGGGGAGCTGTTTTTT. Filled out from reference TRBV5-4 and TRBJ2-2, the complete variable domain reads ETGVTQSPTHLIKTRGQQVTLRCSSQSGHNTVSWYQQALGQGPQFIFQYYREEENGRGNFPPRFSGLQFPNYSSELNVNALELDDSALYLCASSLRQGDTGELFFGEGSRLTVL.

The genes are TRBV6-1 and TRBJ2-7; 7 bases fit TRBD2. This CDR3 is 15 amino acids long. Looked up from germline, CDR1 is MNHNS and CDR2 is SASEGT. Trimming removed 7 bases from V and 2 bases from J; junction bases left unmatched: 11. The CDR3 is CASTGTKLGAYEQYF. The CDR3 DNA is TGTGCCAGCACTGGGACTAAGCTAGGGGCCTACGAGCAGTACTTC.

The chain combines TRBV6-5 with TRBJ2-3; 9 positions agree with TRBD2. This CDR3 region has 16 residues. V was clipped by 4 bases and J by 5 bases; unmatched bases: 10. CDR1 and CDR2 (germline): MNHEY, SVGAGI. Written as DNA, the CDR3 is TGTGCCAGCAGTTTGATTAGCGGGGGCAAGCAAGATACGCAGTATTTT. Its protein is CASSLISGGKQDTQYF.

The chain couples TRBV7-9 to TRBJ2-2; no firm D call. V shed 8 bases and J shed 1 base, with 8 bases lying between them. The CDR3 runs to 13 residues. Germline CDR1 reads SEHNR; CDR2 reads FQNEAQ (reference sequence). The CDR3 coding sequence is TGTGCCAGCCACCGAGGGAACACCGGGGAGCTGTTTTTT. This sequence encodes CASHRGNTGELFF. The whole variable domain, filled in from reference TRBV7-9 and TRBJ2-2, reads DTGVSQNPRHKITKRGQNVTFRCDPISEHNRLYWYRQTLGQGPEFLTYFQNEAQLEKSRLLSDRFSAERPKGSFSTLEIQRTEQGDSAMYLCASHRGNTGELFFGEGSRLTVL.

The genes are TRBV6-1 and TRBJ2-5; 9 nucleotides match TRBD2. Trimming removed 6 bases from V and 1 base from J; junction bases left unmatched: 0. Germline CDR1 is MNHNS and CDR2 is SASEGT. CDR3 size: 13 residues. The CDR3 reads CASRGLAQETQYF. The CDR3 DNA follows: TGTGCCAGCAGGGGACTAGCCCAAGAGACCCAGTACTTC.

The chain links TRBV19 to TRBJ2-3, with 7 bases fitting TRBD2. Trimming at V came to 5 bases and at J to 2 bases, leaving 4 bases not matched to a gene. The CDR3 has 14 amino acids. Looked up from germline, CDR1 is LNHDA and CDR2 is SQIVND (reference sequence). CDR3 nucleotides: TGTGCCAGTAGTCTCGGGACTAACACAGATACGCAGTATTTT. This translates into CASSLGTNTDTQYF.